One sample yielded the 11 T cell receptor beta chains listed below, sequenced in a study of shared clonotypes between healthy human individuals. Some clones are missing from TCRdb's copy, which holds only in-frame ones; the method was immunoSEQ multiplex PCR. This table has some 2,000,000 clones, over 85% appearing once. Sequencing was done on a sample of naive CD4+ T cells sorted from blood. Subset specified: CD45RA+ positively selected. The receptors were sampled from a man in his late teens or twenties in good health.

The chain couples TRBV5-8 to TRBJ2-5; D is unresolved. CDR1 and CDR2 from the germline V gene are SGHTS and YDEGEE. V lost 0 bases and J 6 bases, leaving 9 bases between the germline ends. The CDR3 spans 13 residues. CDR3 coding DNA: TGTGCCAGCAGCTTGGCCCCGAGACAGACCCAGTACTTC. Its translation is CASSLAPRQTQYF.

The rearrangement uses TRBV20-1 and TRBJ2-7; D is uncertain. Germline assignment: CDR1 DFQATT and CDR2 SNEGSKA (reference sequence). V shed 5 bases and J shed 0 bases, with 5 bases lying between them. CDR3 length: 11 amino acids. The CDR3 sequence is CSALNSYEQYF. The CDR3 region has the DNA TGCAGTGCTTTAAACTCCTACGAGCAGTACTTC.

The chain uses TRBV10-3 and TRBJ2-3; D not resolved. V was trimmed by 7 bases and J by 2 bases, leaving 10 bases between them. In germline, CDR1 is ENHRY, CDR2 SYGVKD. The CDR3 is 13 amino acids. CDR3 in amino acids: CAIMRGPTDTQYF. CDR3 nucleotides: TGTGCCATCATGCGAGGACCCACAGATACGCAGTATTTT.

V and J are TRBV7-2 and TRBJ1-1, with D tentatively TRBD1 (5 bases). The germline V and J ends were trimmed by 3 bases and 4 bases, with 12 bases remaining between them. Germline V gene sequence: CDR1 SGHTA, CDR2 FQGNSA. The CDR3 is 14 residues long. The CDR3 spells CASSFDARGTEAFF. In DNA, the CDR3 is TGTGCCAGCAGCTTCGACGCGAGGGGCACTGAAGCTTTCTTT.

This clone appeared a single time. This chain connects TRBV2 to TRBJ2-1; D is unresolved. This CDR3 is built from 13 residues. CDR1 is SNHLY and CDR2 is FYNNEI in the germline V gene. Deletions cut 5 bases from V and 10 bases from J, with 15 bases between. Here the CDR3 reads CASSSQSLTEQFF. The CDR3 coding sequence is TGTGCCAGCAGTTCCCAGTCCCTTACAGAGCAGTTCTTC.

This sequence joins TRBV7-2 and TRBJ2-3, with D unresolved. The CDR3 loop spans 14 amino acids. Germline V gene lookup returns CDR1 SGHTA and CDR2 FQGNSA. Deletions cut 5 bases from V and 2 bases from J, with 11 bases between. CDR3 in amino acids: CASSLWTITDTQYF. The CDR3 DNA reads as TGTGCCAGCAGCCTATGGACCATCACAGATACGCAGTATTTT. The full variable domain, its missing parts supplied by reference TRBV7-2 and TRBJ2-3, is GAGVSQSPSNKVTEKGKDVELRCDPISGHTALYWYRQSLGQGLEFLIYFQGNSAPDKSGLPSDRFSAERTGGSVSTLTIQRTQQEDSAVYLCASSLWTITDTQYFGPGTRLTVL.

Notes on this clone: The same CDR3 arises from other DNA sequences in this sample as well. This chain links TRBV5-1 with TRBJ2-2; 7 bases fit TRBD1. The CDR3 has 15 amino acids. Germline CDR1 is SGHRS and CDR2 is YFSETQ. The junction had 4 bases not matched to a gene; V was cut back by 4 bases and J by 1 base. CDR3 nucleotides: TGCGCCAGCAGCCCCGGGACAGAGAACACCGGGGAGCTGTTTTTT. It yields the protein CASSPGTENTGELFF.

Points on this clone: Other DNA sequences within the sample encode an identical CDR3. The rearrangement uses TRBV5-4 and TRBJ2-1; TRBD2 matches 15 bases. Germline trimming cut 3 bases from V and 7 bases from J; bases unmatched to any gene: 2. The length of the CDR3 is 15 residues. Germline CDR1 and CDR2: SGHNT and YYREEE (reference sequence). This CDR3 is CASSSGTSGRNEQFF. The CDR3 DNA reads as TGTGCCAGCAGCTCCGGGACTAGCGGGAGGAATGAGCAGTTCTTC.

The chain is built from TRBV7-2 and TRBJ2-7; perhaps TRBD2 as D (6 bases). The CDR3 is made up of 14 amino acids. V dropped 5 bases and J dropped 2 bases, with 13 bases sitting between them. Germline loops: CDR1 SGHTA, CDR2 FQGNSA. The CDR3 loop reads CASSIGTYPYEQYF. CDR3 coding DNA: TGTGCCAGCAGCATCGGGACTTATCCCTACGAGCAGTACTTC.

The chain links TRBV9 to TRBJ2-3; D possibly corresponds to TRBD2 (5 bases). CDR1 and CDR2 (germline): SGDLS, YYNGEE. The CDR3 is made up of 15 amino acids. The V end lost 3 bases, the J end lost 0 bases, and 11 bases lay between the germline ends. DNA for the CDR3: TGTGCCAGCAGCGCAATAGCGTCGAGCACAGATACGCAGTATTTT. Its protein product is CASSAIASSTDTQYF.

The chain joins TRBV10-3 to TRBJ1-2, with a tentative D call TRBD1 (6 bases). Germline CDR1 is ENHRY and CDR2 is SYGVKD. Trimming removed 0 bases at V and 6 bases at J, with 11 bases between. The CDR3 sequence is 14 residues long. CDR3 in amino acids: CAISESQGLHGYTF. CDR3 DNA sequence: TGTGCCATCAGTGAGTCACAGGGCCTCCATGGCTACACCTTC.